This record concerns one TCR beta chain sequence. Profiling relied on immunoSEQ multiplex PCR, and the TCRdb table lists in-frame clones only, not all of them. This sample has approximately 170,000 clones, with approximately 90% found just once. The sample is drawn from a study of blood T cell repertoires in COVID-19. The sequenced sample was peripheral blood. The source is a man aged 25-40 years with acute or convalescent COVID-19.

DNA of the CDR3: TGCGCCAGCAGCCAAGATCCCGGACTAGCGGGGGGGCATGAGCAGTTCTTC. Translated: CASSQDPGLAGGHEQFF. The chain couples TRBV4-1 to TRBJ2-1, with 15 bases lining up with TRBD2. This CDR3 is 17 amino acids long. J was trimmed by 8 bases and V by 0 bases; bases with no gene match: 5. Germline loops: CDR1 MGHRA, CDR2 YSYEKL.